These 5 T cell receptor beta chains were sequenced from one sample in a study of regulatory T cells in long-lasting Graves disease. Library construction for TCR beta used iRepertoire HTBI primers and Arm-PCR of CDR3 regions. TCRdb fed the multiplex PCR reads into MiXCR, producing one record per CDR3 protein. In the table there are about 620,000 distinct CDR3 sequences, around 17% of which are singletons. Noted time point: newly diagnosed GD, antithyroid drugs for less than 3 months. The TCR library used RNA extracted from PBMCs. These same records also appear under a second study, on T cells in Graves' hyperthyroidism and ophthalmopathy.

This specimen consisted of peripheral blood mononuclear cells (PBMCs), obtained at new diagnosis, from a patient treated with antithyroid drugs. These receptors were obtained from a woman aged 25-40 years with Graves disease.

The rearrangement links TRBV6-1 to TRBJ2-7, with D possibly being TRBD2 (6 bases). There are 13 residues in the CDR3. Germline V gives CDR1 MNHNS, CDR2 SASEGT. V was pared by 7 bases and J by 2 bases, with 12 bases between. The CDR3 loop is CASTSGLPYEQYF. In DNA form, the CDR3 reads TGTGCCAGCACCAGCGGGTTACCCTACGAGCAGTACTTC.

This clonotype was detected only a few times. V and J are TRBV19 and TRBJ2-7; D is undetermined. Germline V gene data show CDR1 as LNHDA and CDR2 as SQIVND (reference sequence). Trimming removed 0 bases from V and 7 bases from J, with 13 bases in between. The CDR3 covers 14 residues. CDR3 residues: CASSIDWARGEQYF. For the CDR3, the DNA is TGTGCCAGTAGTATAGATTGGGCCCGAGGTGAGCAGTACTTC.

This clonotype was observed at least ten times. The chain employs TRBV7-2 and TRBJ1-1; D is unresolved. Trimming took 5 bases from V and 8 from J, leaving 18 bases between them. The CDR3 runs to 14 residues. Germline values: CDR1 SGHTA, CDR2 FQGNSA. The CDR3 loop reads CASSPLLMAREAFF. DNA of the CDR3: TGTGCCAGCAGCCCCCTTCTCATGGCACGAGAAGCTTTCTTT.

This clonotype was recorded at least ten times. CDR3 bases: TGTGCCAGCAGCTTAGGGGGGACAGGGTGGGGTGAGCAGTTCTTC. It translates to CASSLGGTGWGEQFF. V and J are TRBV11-2 and TRBJ2-1; the match to TRBD1 covers 9 bases. CDR3 length: 15 residues. V shed 1 base and J 9 bases; nucleotides not matched to a gene: 7. Germline V gives CDR1 SGHAT, CDR2 FQNNGV.

This clonotype was seen at least ten times. The chain is built from TRBV7-2 and TRBJ1-2, with TRBD1 matching 10 bases. The CDR3 length is 16 residues. After removal of 3 bases from V and 7 bases from J, the junction contained 11 bases not matched to a gene. Per the germline V gene, CDR1 is SGHTA and CDR2 is FQGNSA. CDR3 loop: CASSFLSTGGAGGYTF. Here the CDR3 DNA reads TGTGCCAGCAGCTTCCTTTCGACAGGGGGCGCAGGTGGCTACACCTTC.